The 32 T cell receptor beta chains listed next were all sequenced from one sample in a study of T-cell reconstitution after alpha-beta-depleted transplantation in children listed by TCRdb under 2016. Receptors were amplified or captured by PCR. The instrument was an Illumina HiSeq 2500. To normalize quantification of the TCRbeta repertoire, the TCR libraries were built with molecular barcoding that relied on unique molecular identifiers. TCRdb redid the processing of the public reads, applying fastp at Q25 and MiXCR, and retained in-frame beta chains. Each record represents a unique CDR3 protein, reported with the most common genes and DNA among its rows. Across this sample there are just under 550,000 distinct CDR3 sequences, with approximately 20% seen only once. The top ten constitute less than 4% of the sample. Sequenced material: PBMCs from the stem cell graft donor, taken from the stem cell graft. These receptors were collected from a human donor who donated a stem cell graft to a child with acute lymphoblastic leukemia.

The CDR3 bases are TGTGCCAGCAGTTTAGGGAACTGGATCTATGGCTACACCTTC. This codes for CASSLGNWIYGYTF. The chain recombines TRBV12-3 or TRBV12-4 with TRBJ1-2; D is unresolved. The CDR3 length is 14 residues. Trimming removed 1 base at V and 4 bases at J, with 10 bases between.

Many counts were recorded for this clonotype. The J gene is TRBJ1-3, the V gene TRBV7-9, with 10 bases fitting TRBD1. CDR3 length equals 14 residues. V dropped 5 bases and J dropped 8; count of bases not matched to a gene: 6. Per the germline V gene, CDR1 is SEHNR and CDR2 is FQNEAQ (reference sequence). DNA of the CDR3: TGTGCCAGCAGCCCCAGACAGGGGGCAGACACCATATATTTT. Translation: CASSPRQGADTIYF.

This rearrangement joins TRBV29-1 to TRBJ2-1, with a weak D call TRBD1 (6 bases). Trimming took 1 base from V and 4 from J, leaving 14 bases between them. Germline loops: CDR1 SQVTM, CDR2 ANQGSEA. The CDR3 runs to 15 residues. The CDR3 coding sequence is TGCAGCGTTGAAGGCAGGGTGGGGGCATACAATGAGCAGTTCTTC. It specifies CSVEGRVGAYNEQFF.

This clonotype was seen only a few times. The V and J genes are TRBV9 and TRBJ2-3; 9 bases align to TRBD2. The CDR3 covers 17 residues. Trimming removed 0 bases from V and 2 bases from J; junction bases left unmatched: 7. CDR1 is SGDLS and CDR2 is YYNGEE in the germline V gene. The CDR3 coding sequence is TGTGCCAGCAGCGTAGAAGGTCCTAGCGGGATCACAGATACGCAGTATTTT. This translates into CASSVEGPSGITDTQYF.

The V and J genes are TRBV20-1 and TRBJ1-1; a weak D match, TRBD1 (6 bases). This CDR3 contains 15 residues. Germline values: CDR1 DFQATT, CDR2 SNEGSKA (reference sequence). Between the trimmed V and J ends, which lost 5 bases and 0 bases, there was a span of 16 bases. CDR3 sequence reads: CSAPFDRTMNTEAFF. CDR3 nucleotides: TGCAGTGCTCCCTTTGACAGGACCATGAACACTGAAGCTTTCTTT.

The chain employs TRBV11-2 and TRBJ2-7, with 8 bases that match TRBD2. The CDR3 consists of 14 residues. The germline CDR1 and CDR2 sequences are SGHAT and FQNNGV. J lost 2 bases, V lost 5 bases, and 5 bases had no gene match. This chain's CDR3 is CASSPRGLAYEQYF. CDR3 DNA: TGTGCCAGCAGCCCGAGGGGACTAGCCTACGAGCAGTACTTC.

This clonotype was observed a few times. This chain connects TRBV20-1 to TRBJ2-1, with 7 bases fitting TRBD2. The trim removed 7 bases at V and 8 bases at J, leaving 17 bases unmatched. Germline loops: CDR1 DFQATT, CDR2 SNEGSKA (reference sequence). This CDR3 spans 15 amino acids. CDR3 sequence: CSVAPGLSLHDEQFF. The CDR3, as DNA: TGCAGTGTTGCTCCGGGACTATCCCTACACGATGAGCAGTTCTTC.

In its sample, this clonotype was seen a few times. The gene calls are TRBV7-9 and TRBJ1-1; 8 nucleotides line up with TRBD1. The J segment lost 1 base and the V segment lost 5 bases, leaving 9 bases of the junction unmatched. Germline CDR1 reads SEHNR; CDR2 reads FQNEAQ (reference sequence). This CDR3 comprises 16 residues. The CDR3 sequence: CASSPGMGTGNTEAFF. The DNA of the CDR3 is TGTGCCAGCAGCCCCGGGATGGGGACAGGGAACACTGAAGCTTTCTTT.

Turning to this clonotype: Mismatch with germline at one junction end may stem from a read error. The rearrangement links TRBV11-2 to TRBJ2-1; 16 positions agree with TRBD2. CDR1 is SGHAT, CDR2 FQNNGV, per germline. The CDR3 spans 19 residues. The CDR3 sequence: CASSRGLAGGPRVYSEQFF. Written as DNA, the CDR3 is TGTGCCAGCAGCAGGGGACTAGCGGGAGGGCCACGGGTCTACAGTGAGCAGTTCTTC.

This clonotype came up a few times. The V and J genes are TRBV11-2 and TRBJ2-5; D is perhaps TRBD2 (6 bases). Trimming shortened V by 1 base and J by 2 bases, and 11 bases separated the two germline ends. This CDR3 has 15 residues. Germline V gene sequence: CDR1 SGHAT, CDR2 FQNNGV. The CDR3: CASSLVLSGQETQYF. In DNA form, the CDR3 reads TGTGCCAGCAGCTTAGTTCTTAGCGGACAAGAGACCCAGTACTTC. The complete variable domain, with remaining parts taken from reference TRBV11-2 and TRBJ2-5, reads EAGVAQSPRYKIIEKRQSVAFWCNPISGHATLYWYQQILGQGPKLLIQFQNNGVVDDSQLPKDRFSAERLKGVDSTLKIQPAKLEDSAVYLCASSLVLSGQETQYFGPGTRLLVL.

The V and J genes are TRBV4-1 and TRBJ2-1; D is possibly TRBD2 (5 bases). V lost 2 bases and J lost 3, with 14 bases in between. The CDR3 sequence is 16 residues long. The germline CDR1 and CDR2 sequences are MGHRA and YSYEKL. CDR3: CASSQPWTSIYNEQFF. The CDR3 DNA reads as TGCGCCAGCAGCCAACCTTGGACTTCAATCTACAATGAGCAGTTCTTC.

This clonotype was observed a few times. The genes are TRBV7-9 and TRBJ2-4; D not resolved. Germline V gives CDR1 SEHNR, CDR2 FQNEAQ (reference sequence). Trimming left V 8 bases short and J 5 bases short, with 10 bases between. CDR3 length: 12 amino acids. The CDR3 sequence is CASARVQNIQYF. The CDR3 nucleotides are TGTGCCAGCGCCCGGGTCCAAAACATTCAGTACTTC.

The chain recombines TRBV2 with TRBJ2-3, with D possibly matching TRBD1 (6 bases). CDR1 and CDR2 (germline): SNHLY, FYNNEI. The V and J ends lost 4 bases and 0 bases respectively, with 11 bases between them. This CDR3 region has 15 residues. CDR3 nucleotide sequence: TGTGCCAGCAGTGGGACAGAGGCTAGCACAGATACGCAGTATTTT. The encoded protein is CASSGTEASTDTQYF.

The chain employs TRBV12-3 or TRBV12-4 and TRBJ2-7, with D possibly matching TRBD1 (6 bases). The V end was cut by 2 bases, the J end by 5 bases, with 13 bases between. The CDR3 is 14 amino acids. CDR3 coding DNA: TGTGCCAGCAGTTTAAGGAAGGGGGACGACGAGCAGTACTTC. Its protein is CASSLRKGDDEQYF.

The chain couples TRBV7-9 to TRBJ2-3, with D unclear. The CDR3 contains 14 residues. Germline assignment: CDR1 SEHNR and CDR2 FQNEAQ (reference sequence). Between the trimmed V and J ends, which lost 0 bases and 7 bases, there was a span of 11 bases. CDR3 in amino acids: CASSLAQTRNTQYF. The CDR3 nucleotides are TGTGCCAGCAGCTTAGCGCAGACCCGGAATACGCAGTATTTT. The complete variable domain, with remaining parts taken from reference TRBV7-9 and TRBJ2-3, reads DTGVSQNPRHKITKRGQNVTFRCDPISEHNRLYWYRQTLGQGPEFLTYFQNEAQLEKSRLLSDRFSAERPKGSFSTLEIQRTEQGDSAMYLCASSLAQTRNTQYFGPGTRLTVL.

CDR3 nucleotides: TGCAGTGCTAGAGGGATAGCGGGAGGGCCGTGGAACACCGGGGAGCTGTTTTTT. It yields the protein CSARGIAGGPWNTGELFF. This chain connects TRBV20-1 to TRBJ2-2; 11 bases are a match to TRBD2. The CDR3 is 18 residues long. The V and J ends lost 1 base and 1 base, in that order; junction bases with no gene match: 8. The germline V gene encodes CDR1 DFQATT and CDR2 SNEGSKA (reference sequence).

This clonotype has just a few counts. This chain links TRBV9 with TRBJ1-5, with unresolved D. This CDR3 region has 16 residues. CDR1 is SGDLS and CDR2 is YYNGEE in the germline V gene. V was shortened by 4 bases and J by 0 bases, with 14 bases between the two germline ends. The CDR3 coding sequence is TGTGCCAGCAGCTTAGGAGGGCCAAATAGCAATCAGCCCCAGCATTTT. Its translation: CASSLGGPNSNQPQHF.

In this sample, this clonotype turned up a few times. The chain couples TRBV2 to TRBJ2-5; no clear D gene. Per the germline V gene, CDR1 is SNHLY and CDR2 is FYNNEI. Trimming shortened V by 7 bases and J by 3 bases, and 21 bases separated the two germline ends. This CDR3 is built from 16 residues. CDR3 sequence: CASTRRAGRKEETQYF. The CDR3 nucleotides are TGTGCCAGCACCCGAAGGGCAGGACGGAAAGAAGAGACCCAGTACTTC.

This sequence joins TRBV27 and TRBJ2-2, with D hard to call. The CDR3 contains 13 residues. Trimming took 6 bases from V and 2 from J, leaving 7 bases between them. Germline values: CDR1 MNHEY, CDR2 SMNVEV (reference sequence). The CDR3 DNA follows: TGTGCCAGCAGACAGCCCAACACCGGGGAGCTGTTTTTT. Amino acids: CASRQPNTGELFF.

This clonotype appeared a few times. The V gene is TRBV20-1, the J gene TRBJ2-6; 9 bases line up with TRBD1. This CDR3 has 17 residues. Germline-derived CDR1 and CDR2 are DFQATT and SNEGSKA (reference sequence). Trimming cost V 3 bases and J 1 base; bases outside gene matches: 7. The CDR3 sequence is CSARDRGRRSGANVLTF. In nucleotides, the CDR3 is TGCAGTGCTAGGGACAGGGGTCGGAGGTCTGGGGCCAACGTCCTGACTTTC.

This clonotype occurred a few times. The gene calls are TRBV7-9 and TRBJ2-7, with TRBD1 identical over 7 bases. The CDR3 is 14 residues long. Germline V lookup: CDR1 SEHNR, CDR2 FQNEAQ (reference sequence). V dropped 8 bases and J dropped 4; count of bases not matched to a gene: 11. CDR3 sequence (DNA): TGTGCCAGCGGCAGCGGACAGGCCCTATACGAGCAGTACTTC. Protein sequence: CASGSGQALYEQYF.

The V and J genes are TRBV6-5 and TRBJ1-5; 8 positions agree with TRBD1. Germline CDR1 reads MNHEY; CDR2 reads SVGAGI. Trimming cost V 0 bases and J 6 bases; bases outside gene matches: 7. The CDR3 runs to 16 residues. CDR3 residues: CASSYSIPGGTQPQHF. The CDR3 DNA is TGTGCCAGCAGTTACTCGATCCCAGGGGGCACTCAGCCCCAGCATTTT.

This clonotype was recorded a few times. This chain links TRBV12-3 or TRBV12-4 with TRBJ1-1; perhaps TRBD1 as D (5 bases). This CDR3 contains 16 residues. The V and J ends lost 7 bases and 3 bases respectively, with 21 bases between them. This chain's CDR3 is CASNRAPGMGHTEAFF. The CDR3 DNA follows: TGTGCCAGCAATCGGGCTCCAGGGATGGGGCACACTGAAGCTTTCTTT.

The chain recombines TRBV6-5 with TRBJ1-2; perhaps TRBD1 as D (6 bases). CDR1 is MNHEY, CDR2 SVGAGI, per germline. This CDR3 has 14 amino acids. Between the trimmed V and J ends, which lost 7 bases and 3 bases, there was a span of 15 bases. CDR3 sequence (DNA): TGTGCCAGCAAGTTAACAGGGAAGGACTATGGCTACACCTTC. Translating it yields CASKLTGKDYGYTF.

This clonotype was observed a few times. This chain connects TRBV20-1 to TRBJ2-3, with 16 bases aligning to TRBD2. CDR1 and CDR2 from the germline V gene are DFQATT and SNEGSKA (reference sequence). V gave up 6 bases and J gave up 5 bases; unmatched junction bases: 5. There are 15 residues in the CDR3. The CDR3 coding sequence is TGCAGTGCGGGACTAGCGGGAGGGCCGCAAGATACGCAGTATTTT. It specifies CSAGLAGGPQDTQYF.

There are a few counts of this clonotype. V usage is TRBV5-1 and J usage is TRBJ2-7; 10 bases line up with TRBD2. Trimming cost V 0 bases and J 5 bases; bases outside gene matches: 14. CDR3 size: 18 residues. Germline CDR1 SGHRS, CDR2 YFSETQ. Written as DNA, the CDR3 is TGCGCCAGCAGCTTGGTCCCGAAAGCTAGCGGGAGTCCCCACGAGCAGTACTTC. Its translation is CASSLVPKASGSPHEQYF.

This clonotype showed up just a few times. The chain is built from TRBV5-1 and TRBJ2-7; D not resolved. Trimming cost V 0 bases and J 1 base, with 11 bases left between them. The CDR3 consists of 15 residues. CDR1 is SGHRS and CDR2 is YFSETQ in the germline V gene. The CDR3 spells CASSLGVEVSYEQYF. DNA of the CDR3: TGCGCCAGCAGCTTGGGGGTAGAGGTATCCTACGAGCAGTACTTC.

This clonotype occurred many times. The chain employs TRBV7-9 and TRBJ2-5; TRBD2 matches at 13 bases. This CDR3 contains 15 residues. V lost 5 bases to trimming and J lost 2 bases; unmatched junction nucleotides: 2. From germline, CDR1 is SEHNR and CDR2 FQNEAQ (reference sequence). The CDR3 loop reads CASSPGLAGQETQYF. DNA of the CDR3: TGTGCCAGCAGCCCGGGACTAGCGGGACAAGAGACCCAGTACTTC. Using reference TRBV7-9 and TRBJ2-5 for the parts outside the CDR3, the full variable domain is DTGVSQNPRHKITKRGQNVTFRCDPISEHNRLYWYRQTLGQGPEFLTYFQNEAQLEKSRLLSDRFSAERPKGSFSTLEIQRTEQGDSAMYLCASSPGLAGQETQYFGPGTRLLVL.

The chain uses TRBV5-5 and TRBJ2-1, with D uncertain. Trimming took 0 bases from V and 0 from J, leaving 7 bases between them. CDR1 SGHKS and CDR2 YYEKEE come from the germline V gene (reference sequence). CDR3 length equals 15 residues. This chain's CDR3 is CASSLGLYSYNEQFF. CDR3 nucleotide sequence: TGTGCCAGCAGCTTGGGACTTTACTCCTACAATGAGCAGTTCTTC.

The chain is built from TRBV11-2 and TRBJ2-1, with D perhaps assigned TRBD1 or TRBD2 (5 bases each). Trimming stripped 4 bases from V and 8 bases from J, with 12 bases between. CDR1 is SGHAT and CDR2 is FQNNGV in the germline V gene. The CDR3 sequence is 13 residues long. CDR3 in DNA: TGTGCCAGCAGCTCGGGAACAGGTCATGAGCAGTTCTTC. Its protein product is CASSSGTGHEQFF.

This clonotype occurred a few times. DNA of the CDR3: TGTGCCAGCCGCCGGGGACAGGGGGACTACAATGAGCAGTTCTTC. Residues: CASRRGQGDYNEQFF. This chain links TRBV2 with TRBJ2-1; 11 nucleotides align to TRBD1. Trimming at V came to 8 bases and at J to 3 bases, leaving 6 bases not matched to a gene. The CDR3 sequence is 15 residues long. Per the germline V gene, CDR1 is SNHLY and CDR2 is FYNNEI.

This clonotype has just a few counts. The chain employs TRBV12-3 or TRBV12-4 and TRBJ2-7; 7 bases are shared with TRBD1. V lost 3 bases, J lost 4 bases, and 6 bases stayed unmatched. The CDR3 has 14 amino acids. For the CDR3, the DNA is TGTGCCAGCAGTTTGGGACAGCGGTTATACGAGCAGTACTTC. Translation gives CASSLGQRLYEQYF.